One and the same sample provided the 26 T cell receptor beta chains below, sequenced in a study of T cell responses to AZD1222 COVID-19 vaccine (dated by TCRdb to about 2021). To prepare the library, the immunoSEQ multiplex PCR assay was applied. TCRdb limited this immuneACCESS table to in-frame rearrangements with V and J called. A share of clones is missing; checked studies link under half to unresolved V genes, and the rest is unexplained. The sample profile shows roughly 100,000 clones; approximately 88% of them were found once. Around 2.5% of the sample is taken by the ten largest. Sample time point, as interpreted from the label and publication: baseline before first vaccination. The sample was peripheral blood, taken on day 0 of AZD1222 vaccination. These receptors all stem from an adult in good health.

The V and J genes are TRBV19 and TRBJ2-5; D is perhaps TRBD1 or TRBD2 (6 bases each). The germline gives CDR1 LNHDA, CDR2 SQIVND (reference sequence). CDR3 length equals 14 residues. Trimming removed 8 bases at V and 2 bases at J, with 15 bases between. The CDR3 reads CASGPEGGQETQYF. CDR3 nucleotides: TGTGCCAGTGGGCCCGAGGGGGGTCAAGAGACCCAGTACTTC.

This clone came up once. J is TRBJ2-7 and V is TRBV5-4; 9 positions agree with TRBD1. The length of the CDR3 is 15 residues. Germline V gene data show CDR1 as SGHNT and CDR2 as YYREEE (reference sequence). Trimming removed 6 bases from V and 0 bases from J; junction bases left unmatched: 7. CDR3 protein: CASNKDRGSSYEQYF. CDR3 in DNA: TGTGCCAGCAACAAGGACAGGGGCAGCTCCTACGAGCAGTACTTC.

V and J are TRBV12-3 or TRBV12-4 and TRBJ2-3; a possible D gene is TRBD2 (5 bases). This CDR3 has 12 residues. V gave up 6 bases and J gave up 6 bases, with 10 bases separating them. The CDR3 DNA reads TGTGCCAGCAGCCGGGGTTCGGATACGCAGTATTTT. Its translation is CASSRGSDTQYF.

The rearrangement links TRBV7-9 to TRBJ2-7, with unresolved D. The CDR3 has 12 residues. V was clipped by 8 bases and J by 0 bases, with 8 bases between them. CDR1 and CDR2 from the germline V gene are SEHNR and FQNEAQ (reference sequence). The CDR3 DNA reads TGTGCCAGCGTGGACGACTCCTACGAGCAGTACTTC. Translated: CASVDDSYEQYF.

This chain joins TRBV2 and TRBJ1-3; no firm D call. V lost 5 bases and J lost 0, with 8 bases in between. CDR1 is SNHLY, CDR2 FYNNEI, per germline. The CDR3 contains 14 residues. CDR3 protein: CASSKQISGNTIYF. As DNA, the CDR3 is TGTGCCAGCAGTAAGCAGATCTCTGGAAACACCATATATTTT.

J is TRBJ1-4 and V is TRBV20-1, with 8 positions matching TRBD1. The CDR3 sequence is 17 residues long. J lost 0 bases, V lost 3 bases, and 9 bases had no gene match. Germline CDR1 and CDR2: DFQATT and SNEGSKA (reference sequence). The CDR3 nucleotides read TGCAGTGCTAGTCCGGGGACAGGTGTTACAACTAATGAAAAACTGTTTTTT. It is translated as CSASPGTGVTTNEKLFF.

This clone was recorded a few times. The rearrangement links TRBV19 to TRBJ1-1; D is perhaps TRBD1 (6 bases). The CDR3 extends over 14 amino acids. V was trimmed by 4 bases and J by 4 bases, leaving 13 bases between them. CDR1 is LNHDA and CDR2 is SQIVND in the germline V gene (reference sequence). CDR3 coding DNA: TGTGCCAGTAGTAAACAGGGTGTTGGCACTGAAGCTTTCTTT. Translation gives CASSKQGVGTEAFF.

As concerns this clone: The sample contains more than one DNA sequence encoding this CDR3. V usage is TRBV7-9 and J usage is TRBJ1-5; 7 bases agree with TRBD1. The CDR3 runs 14 residues. In germline, CDR1 is SEHNR, CDR2 FQNEAQ (reference sequence). V dropped 1 base and J dropped 5; count of bases not matched to a gene: 2. The CDR3 DNA follows: TGTGCCAGCAGCTTAGGGCAGGGGGATCAGCCCCAGCATTTT. This encodes CASSLGQGDQPQHF. The entire variable domain, with the rest obtained from reference TRBV7-9 and TRBJ1-5, is as follows: DTGVSQNPRHKITKRGQNVTFRCDPISEHNRLYWYRQTLGQGPEFLTYFQNEAQLEKSRLLSDRFSAERPKGSFSTLEIQRTEQGDSAMYLCASSLGQGDQPQHFGDGTRLSIL.

The J gene is TRBJ1-1, the V gene TRBV5-5; D is uncertain. The V gene lost 1 base and the J gene lost 1 base, with 8 bases spanning the gap. This CDR3 comprises 14 residues. Germline CDR1 and CDR2: SGHKS and YYEKEE (reference sequence). Here the CDR3 reads CASSLYQENTEAFF. CDR3 coding DNA: TGTGCCAGCAGCTTGTACCAGGAGAACACTGAAGCTTTCTTT.

The chain is built from TRBV28 and TRBJ2-7; D might be TRBD1 (6 bases). V shed 5 bases and J shed 2 bases, with 22 bases lying between them. The CDR3 totals 17 residues. Germline V gene sequence: CDR1 MDHEN, CDR2 SYDVKM. DNA of the CDR3: TGTGCCAGCAGTCCACTAAGGGACACCGGTTTAACCTACGAGCAGTACTTC. This translates into CASSPLRDTGLTYEQYF.

The chain is built from TRBV2 and TRBJ1-1; 7 nucleotides match TRBD1. The length of the CDR3 is 13 residues. In germline, CDR1 is SNHLY, CDR2 FYNNEI. Trimming cost V 5 bases and J 5 bases; bases outside gene matches: 5. CDR3 nucleotide sequence: TGTGCCAGCAGTCCAGACAGGGATACTGAAGCTTTCTTT. It yields the protein CASSPDRDTEAFF. Variable domain in full (rest from reference TRBV2 and TRBJ1-1): EPEVTQTPSHQVTQMGQEVILRCVPISNHLYFYWYRQILGQKVEFLVSFYNNEISEKSEIFDDQFSVERPDGSNFTLKIRSTKLEDSAMYFCASSPDRDTEAFFGQGTRLTVV.

This chain connects TRBV27 to TRBJ1-5; 8 bases agree with TRBD1. The trim removed 0 bases at V and 4 bases at J, leaving 5 bases unmatched. The germline gives CDR1 MNHEY, CDR2 SMNVEV (reference sequence). This CDR3 has 16 residues. The chain's CDR3 is CASSLSPRDRNQPQHF. The CDR3 DNA sequence: TGTGCCAGCAGTTTATCGCCCCGGGACAGGAATCAGCCCCAGCATTTT.

The V and J genes are TRBV28 and TRBJ1-2, with D perhaps TRBD1 (6 bases). The V and J ends lost 6 bases and 5 bases respectively, with 10 bases between them. The CDR3 extends over 12 amino acids. CDR1 and CDR2 (germline): MDHEN, SYDVKM. The CDR3 sequence: CASSLTGYGYTF. CDR3 in DNA: TGTGCCAGCAGCTTAACAGGGTATGGCTACACCTTC.

The chain links TRBV6-5 to TRBJ1-2; 8 nucleotides match TRBD1. V dropped 6 bases and J dropped 6; count of bases not matched to a gene: 12. The CDR3 has 15 residues. The germline gives CDR1 MNHEY, CDR2 SVGAGI. In DNA, the CDR3 is TGTGCCAGCAGCACTCCCGGGACAGGTCTTCATGGCTACACCTTC. Amino acids: CASSTPGTGLHGYTF.

The CDR3 region is CASSQDLRGNQYQETQYF. The CDR3 region has the DNA TGTGCCAGCAGCCAAGATCTACGGGGGAACCAGTACCAAGAGACCCAGTACTTC. The rearrangement uses TRBV3-1 (or the pseudogene TRBV3-2) and TRBJ2-5; D possibly corresponds to TRBD2 (6 bases). The ends were cut back, 0 bases at V and 0 bases at J, with 17 bases in the middle. Germline CDR1 reads LGHDT; CDR2 reads YNNKEL (reference sequence). This CDR3 spans 18 amino acids.

The rearrangement joins TRBV4-3 to TRBJ2-1; 9 positions match TRBD1. The trim removed 0 bases at V and 2 bases at J, leaving 8 bases unmatched. CDR3 length: 18 residues. The germline V gene encodes CDR1 LGHNA and CDR2 YSLEER. The CDR3 reads CASSQDPPDRGPYNEQFF. The CDR3 nucleotides read TGCGCCAGCAGCCAAGATCCTCCGGACAGGGGCCCCTACAATGAGCAGTTCTTC.

The genes are TRBV6-6 and TRBJ1-1; TRBD1 is a possible D gene (5 bases). CDR3 length: 13 residues. Germline-derived CDR1 and CDR2 are MNHNY and SVGAGI (reference sequence). V was clipped by 6 bases and J by 4 bases, with 12 bases between them. DNA for the CDR3: TGTGCCAGCAGACGGGGGACGAGCACTGAAGCTTTCTTT. Its translation: CASRRGTSTEAFF.

V gene TRBV5-1 combines with J gene TRBJ2-1; D is unresolved. The germline V gene has CDR1 SGHRS and CDR2 YFSETQ. The CDR3 is made up of 13 amino acids. The V and J ends lost 0 bases and 4 bases respectively, with 5 bases between them. CDR3 loop: CASSLDTYNEQFF. The CDR3 DNA follows: TGCGCCAGCAGCTTGGACACTTACAATGAGCAGTTCTTC.

This chain connects TRBV3-1 (or the pseudogene TRBV3-2) to TRBJ2-1; TRBD2 matches at 9 bases. The CDR3 length is 17 residues. Trimming took 0 bases from V and 3 from J; bases not matched to a gene: 6. Germline V lookup: CDR1 LGHDT, CDR2 YNNKEL (reference sequence). The CDR3 coding sequence is TGTGCCAGCAGCCAAGATTTGGCTAGCGGGAACTACAATGAGCAGTTCTTC. Its protein product is CASSQDLASGNYNEQFF.

V usage is TRBV7-3 and J usage is TRBJ1-6; D is uncertain. The ends were cut back, 1 base at V and 5 bases at J, with 6 bases in the middle. Germline V gene lookup returns CDR1 SGHTA and CDR2 FQGTGA. The CDR3 totals 14 residues. The CDR3 sequence is CASSLNSHNSPLHF. In nucleotides, the CDR3 is TGTGCCAGCAGCTTAAACAGCCATAATTCACCCCTCCACTTT.

CDR3 in DNA: TGTGCCAGCAGTGATCTGGCAGCCTACGGTACGCAGTATTTT. Translating it yields CASSDLAAYGTQYF. This chain uses TRBV25-1 with TRBJ2-3; D ambiguous. CDR1 and CDR2 (germline): MGHDK, SYGVNS. Between the trimmed V and J ends, which lost 3 bases and 8 bases, there was a span of 15 bases. This CDR3 is built from 14 residues.

V is TRBV28 and J is TRBJ2-5; 9 positions agree with TRBD2. Trimming cost V 6 bases and J 3 bases; bases outside gene matches: 8. Germline CDR1 MDHEN, CDR2 SYDVKM. The CDR3 has 15 residues. The CDR3 region is CASRKGLAIEETQYF. CDR3 nucleotides: TGTGCCAGCAGGAAAGGACTAGCGATAGAAGAGACCCAGTACTTC.

The genes are TRBV11-1 and TRBJ2-3; possibly TRBD2 for D (5 bases). V was shortened by 11 bases and J by 3 bases, with 15 bases between the two germline ends. Germline CDR1 reads SGHAT; CDR2 reads FQDESV (reference sequence). This CDR3 is built from 13 residues. CDR3 bases: TGTGCCTCCTCCCGGGGTTGGACAGATACGCAGTATTTT. Its protein product is CASSRGWTDTQYF. The entire variable domain, with the rest obtained from reference TRBV11-1 and TRBJ2-3, is as follows: EAEVAQSPRYKITEKSQAVAFWCDPISGHATLYWYRQILGQGPELLVQFQDESVVDDSQLPKDRFSAERLKGVDSTLKIQPAELGDSAMYLCASSRGWTDTQYFGPGTRLTVL.

This clone appeared a few times. V gene TRBV10-3 combines with J gene TRBJ1-1; perhaps TRBD1 as D (6 bases). The germline CDR1 and CDR2 sequences are ENHRY and SYGVKD. The CDR3 covers 16 residues. Trimming cost V 2 bases and J 4 bases, with 17 bases left between them. The CDR3 coding sequence is TGTGCCATCAGTGAGCCCACTAGGGGGACACTCACTGAAGCTTTCTTT. It encodes CAISEPTRGTLTEAFF.

V is TRBV7-6 and J is TRBJ1-2, with D unclear. Deletions cut 2 bases from V and 6 bases from J, with 10 bases between. The CDR3 loop spans 13 amino acids. CDR1 is SGHVS and CDR2 is FNYEAQ in the germline V gene. The DNA for the CDR3 is TGTGCCAGCAGCTTATCCGGGGTGGATGGCTACACCTTC. Protein product: CASSLSGVDGYTF.

The rearrangement joins TRBV7-8 to TRBJ1-1; perhaps TRBD1 as D (5 bases). CDR3 length: 15 amino acids. V was trimmed by 0 bases and J by 0 bases, leaving 8 bases between them. Germline lookup yields CDR1 SGHVS and CDR2 FQNEAQ. CDR3 loop: CASSLAGGVNTEAFF. CDR3 sequence (DNA): TGTGCCAGCAGCTTAGCAGGAGGGGTGAACACTGAAGCTTTCTTT.